This T cell receptor beta chain derives from a study of regulatory T cells in long-lasting Graves disease. Germline trimming cut 5 bases from V and 1 base from J; bases unmatched to any gene: 5. In germline, CDR1 is SGHAT, CDR2 FQNNGV. The CDR3 consists of 15 residues. Documented time point: newly diagnosed GD, antithyroid drugs for less than 3 months. Isolated PBMC RNA provided the starting material for the TCR library. CDR3 regions were amplified by Arm-PCR using iRepertoire HTBI primers to build TCR beta libraries. MiXCR was run by TCRdb on the multiplex PCR reads, yielding one entry per CDR3 protein. The data hold 360,000 or so distinct CDR3 sequences, with 16% observed a single time. The data also belong to a second study, concerning T cells in Graves' hyperthyroidism and ophthalmopathy. That report adds: Using the HTBI primer set, a first-round RT-PCR was run on the TCR CDR3.

The chain has TRBV11-2 and TRBJ2-1; 7 bases are shared with TRBD2. The starting material was peripheral blood mononuclear cells (PBMCs), obtained at new diagnosis, from a patient treated with antithyroid drugs. This receptor was taken from a man aged 35-49 years with Graves disease. This chain's CDR3 is CASSPGGVSYNEQFF. The CDR3 DNA sequence: TGTGCCAGCAGCCCTGGGGGGGTATCCTACAATGAGCAGTTCTTC.